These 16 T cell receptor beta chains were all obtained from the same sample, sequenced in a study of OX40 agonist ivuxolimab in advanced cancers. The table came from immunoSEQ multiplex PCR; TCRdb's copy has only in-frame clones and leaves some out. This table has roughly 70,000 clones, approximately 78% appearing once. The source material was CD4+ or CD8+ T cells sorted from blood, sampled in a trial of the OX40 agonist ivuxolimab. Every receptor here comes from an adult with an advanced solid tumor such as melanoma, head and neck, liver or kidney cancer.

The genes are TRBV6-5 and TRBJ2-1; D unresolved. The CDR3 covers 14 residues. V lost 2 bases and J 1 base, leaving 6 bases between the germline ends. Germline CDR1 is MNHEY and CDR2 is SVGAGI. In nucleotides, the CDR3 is TGTGCCAGCAGTTACACGGAGTCCTACAATGAGCAGTTCTTC. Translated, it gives CASSYTESYNEQFF.

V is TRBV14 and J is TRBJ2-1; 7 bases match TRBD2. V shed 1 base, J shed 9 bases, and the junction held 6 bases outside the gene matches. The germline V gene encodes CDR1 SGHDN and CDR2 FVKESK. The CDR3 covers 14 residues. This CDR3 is CASSQGTSAGEQFF. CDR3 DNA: TGTGCCAGCAGCCAAGGCACTAGCGCTGGTGAGCAGTTCTTC.

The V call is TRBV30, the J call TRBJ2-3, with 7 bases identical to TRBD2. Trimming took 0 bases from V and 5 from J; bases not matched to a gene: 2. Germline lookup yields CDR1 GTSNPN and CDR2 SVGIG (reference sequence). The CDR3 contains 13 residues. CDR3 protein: CAWSVAGVDTQYF. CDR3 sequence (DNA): TGTGCCTGGAGTGTTGCGGGAGTAGATACGCAGTATTTT. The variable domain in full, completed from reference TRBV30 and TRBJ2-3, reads SQTIHQWPATLVQPVGSPLSLECTVEGTSNPNLYWYRQAAGRGLQLLFYSVGIGQISSEVPQNLSASRPQDRQFILSSKKLLLSDSGFYLCAWSVAGVDTQYFGPGTRLTVL.

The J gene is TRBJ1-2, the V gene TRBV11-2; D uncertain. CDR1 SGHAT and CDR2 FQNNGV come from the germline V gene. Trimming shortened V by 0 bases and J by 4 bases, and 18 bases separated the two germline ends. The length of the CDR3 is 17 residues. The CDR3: CASSLDLGQWSPYGYTF. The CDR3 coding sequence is TGTGCCAGCAGCTTAGATCTCGGGCAGTGGAGTCCCTATGGCTACACCTTC.

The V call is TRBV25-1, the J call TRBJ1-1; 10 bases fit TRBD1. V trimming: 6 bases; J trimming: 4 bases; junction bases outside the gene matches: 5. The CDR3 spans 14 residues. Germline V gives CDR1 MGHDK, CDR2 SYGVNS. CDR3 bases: TGTGCCAGCAGACCCAGGACAGGGGGCACTGAAGCTTTCTTT. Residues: CASRPRTGGTEAFF.

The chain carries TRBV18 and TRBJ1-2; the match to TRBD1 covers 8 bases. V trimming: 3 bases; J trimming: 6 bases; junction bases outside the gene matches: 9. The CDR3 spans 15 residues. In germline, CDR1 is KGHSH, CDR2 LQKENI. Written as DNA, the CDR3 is TGTGCCAGCTCACCCAACGTCGCCAGGGGGCATGGCTACACCTTC. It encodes CASSPNVARGHGYTF.

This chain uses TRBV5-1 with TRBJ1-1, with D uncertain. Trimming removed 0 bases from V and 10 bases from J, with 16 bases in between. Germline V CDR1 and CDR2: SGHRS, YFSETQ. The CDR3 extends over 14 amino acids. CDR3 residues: CASSLVAGEPGAFF. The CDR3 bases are TGCGCCAGCAGCTTGGTCGCTGGGGAACCGGGAGCTTTCTTT.

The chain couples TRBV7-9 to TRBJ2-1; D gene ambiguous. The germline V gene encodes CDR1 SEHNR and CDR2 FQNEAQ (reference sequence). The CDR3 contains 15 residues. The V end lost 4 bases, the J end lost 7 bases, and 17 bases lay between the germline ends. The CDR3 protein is CASSSQAQRQNEQFF. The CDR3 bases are TGTGCCAGCAGCTCCCAGGCACAGCGTCAGAATGAGCAGTTCTTC.

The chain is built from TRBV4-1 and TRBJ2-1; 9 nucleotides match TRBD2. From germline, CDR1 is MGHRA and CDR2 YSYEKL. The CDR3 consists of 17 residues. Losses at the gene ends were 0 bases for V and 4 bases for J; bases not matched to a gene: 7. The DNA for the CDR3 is TGCGCCAGCAGCCAAGATAGTATGCGGGAGGGGTACAATGAGCAGTTCTTC. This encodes CASSQDSMREGYNEQFF.

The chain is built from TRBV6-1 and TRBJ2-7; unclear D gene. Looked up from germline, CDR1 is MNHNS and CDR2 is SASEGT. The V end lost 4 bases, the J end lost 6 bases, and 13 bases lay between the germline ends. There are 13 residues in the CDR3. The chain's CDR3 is CASSGAQELEQYF. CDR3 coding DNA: TGTGCCAGCAGTGGGGCCCAGGAACTCGAGCAGTACTTC.

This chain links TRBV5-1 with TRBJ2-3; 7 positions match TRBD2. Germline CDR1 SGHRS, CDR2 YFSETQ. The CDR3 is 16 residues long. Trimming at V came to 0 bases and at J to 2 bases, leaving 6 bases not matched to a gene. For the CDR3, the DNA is TGCGCCAGCAGCTTGGGAGCGCGGGGGTCCACAGATACGCAGTATTTT. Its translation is CASSLGARGSTDTQYF.

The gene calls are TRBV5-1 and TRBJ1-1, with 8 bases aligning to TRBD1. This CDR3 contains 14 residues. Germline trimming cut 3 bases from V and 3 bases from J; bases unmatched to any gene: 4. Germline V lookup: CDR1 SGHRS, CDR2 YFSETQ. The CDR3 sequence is CASSSDREDTEAFF. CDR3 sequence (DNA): TGCGCCAGCAGCTCGGACAGGGAGGACACTGAAGCTTTCTTT.

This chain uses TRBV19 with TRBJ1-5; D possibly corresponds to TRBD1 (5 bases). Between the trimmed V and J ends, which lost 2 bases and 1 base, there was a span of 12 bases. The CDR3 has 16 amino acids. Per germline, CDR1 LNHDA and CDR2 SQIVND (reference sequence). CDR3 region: CASSITTGSSNQPQHF. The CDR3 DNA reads TGTGCCAGTAGTATAACTACAGGCAGCAGCAATCAGCCCCAGCATTTT.

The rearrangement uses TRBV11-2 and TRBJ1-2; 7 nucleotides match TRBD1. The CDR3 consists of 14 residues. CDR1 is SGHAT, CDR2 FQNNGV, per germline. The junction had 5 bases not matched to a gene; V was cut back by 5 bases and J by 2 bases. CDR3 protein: CASSPDRTNYGYTF. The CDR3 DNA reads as TGTGCCAGCAGCCCGGACAGGACCAACTATGGCTACACCTTC.

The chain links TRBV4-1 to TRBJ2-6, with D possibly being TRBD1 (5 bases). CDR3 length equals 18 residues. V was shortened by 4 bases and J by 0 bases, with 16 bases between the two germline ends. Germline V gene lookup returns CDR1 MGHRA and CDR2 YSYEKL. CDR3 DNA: TGCGCCAGCAGCCCTCAGACAGTAACCCTCTCTGGGGCCAACGTCCTGACTTTC. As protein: CASSPQTVTLSGANVLTF.

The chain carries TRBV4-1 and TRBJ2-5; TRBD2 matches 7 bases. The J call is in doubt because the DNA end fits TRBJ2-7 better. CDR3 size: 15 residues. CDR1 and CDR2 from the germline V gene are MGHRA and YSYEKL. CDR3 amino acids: CASSQDRRESYEQYF. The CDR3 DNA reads TGCGCCAGCAGCCAAGATCGGCGGGAGAGCTACGAGCAGTACTTC.